A single T cell receptor beta chain is shown here with its context. This sample is part of a study of cytomegalovirus exposure and HLA in healthy donors. Study details: Drawn from HLA-typed donors, about 85 million unique TCRs were held in an early data release.

Both 60 Vbeta primers and 13 Jbeta primers went into the PCR. Generated by immunoSEQ multiplex PCR, the TCRdb table keeps only in-frame clones and is missing some. Altogether 100,000 or so clones are present, 80% being singletons, with the ten largest covering 6.9%. Germline values: CDR1 KGHSH, CDR2 LQKENI. This CDR3 has 14 residues. The junction had 8 bases not matched to a gene; V was cut back by 3 bases and J by 6 bases. This TCR derives from a man between 25 and 39 years old in good health and CMV-seropositive. The genes are TRBV18 and TRBJ2-7; 7 bases match TRBD2. The sample was PBMCs. The CDR3 sequence: CASSPTGGEGEQYF. CDR3 nucleotides: TGTGCCAGCTCACCCACGGGGGGAGAAGGCGAGCAGTACTTC.